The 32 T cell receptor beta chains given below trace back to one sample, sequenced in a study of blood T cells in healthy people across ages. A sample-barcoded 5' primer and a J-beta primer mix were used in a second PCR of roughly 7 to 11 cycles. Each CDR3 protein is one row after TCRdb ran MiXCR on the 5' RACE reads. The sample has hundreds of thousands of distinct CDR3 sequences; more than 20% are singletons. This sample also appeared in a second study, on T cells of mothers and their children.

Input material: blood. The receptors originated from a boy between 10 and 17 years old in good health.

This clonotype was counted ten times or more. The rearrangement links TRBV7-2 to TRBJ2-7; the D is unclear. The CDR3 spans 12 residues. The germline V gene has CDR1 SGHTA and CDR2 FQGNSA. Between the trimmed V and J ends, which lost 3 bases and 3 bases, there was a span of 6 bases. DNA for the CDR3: TGTGCCAGCAGCTTCTCAAACTACGAGCAGTACTTC. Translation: CASSFSNYEQYF.

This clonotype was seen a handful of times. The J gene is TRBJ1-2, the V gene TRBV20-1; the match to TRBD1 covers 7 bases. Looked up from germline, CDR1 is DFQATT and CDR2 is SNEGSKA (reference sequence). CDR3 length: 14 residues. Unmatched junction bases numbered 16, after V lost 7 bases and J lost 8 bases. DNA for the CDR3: TGCAGTGGCTTCCGGGACAGACCACCTTGGGGCTACACCTTC. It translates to CSGFRDRPPWGYTF.

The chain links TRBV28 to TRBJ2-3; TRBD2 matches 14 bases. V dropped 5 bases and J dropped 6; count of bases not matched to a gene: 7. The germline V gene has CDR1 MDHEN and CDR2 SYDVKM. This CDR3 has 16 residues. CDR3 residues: CASSQGTSGSGDTQYF. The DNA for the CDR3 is TGTGCCAGCAGTCAAGGGACTAGCGGGAGTGGGGATACGCAGTATTTT.

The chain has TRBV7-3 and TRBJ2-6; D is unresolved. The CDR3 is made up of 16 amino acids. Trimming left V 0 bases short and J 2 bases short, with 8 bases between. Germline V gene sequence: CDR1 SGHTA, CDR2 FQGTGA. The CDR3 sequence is CASSLTPGPGANVLTF. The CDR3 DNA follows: TGTGCCAGCAGCTTAACACCTGGGCCTGGGGCCAACGTCCTGACTTTC. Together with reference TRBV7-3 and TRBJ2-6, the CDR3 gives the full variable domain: GAGVSQTPSNKVTEKGKYVELRCDPISGHTALYWYRQSLGQGPEFLIYFQGTGAADDSGLPNDRFFAVRPEGSVSTLKIQRTERGDSAVYLCASSLTPGPGANVLTFGAGSRLTVL.

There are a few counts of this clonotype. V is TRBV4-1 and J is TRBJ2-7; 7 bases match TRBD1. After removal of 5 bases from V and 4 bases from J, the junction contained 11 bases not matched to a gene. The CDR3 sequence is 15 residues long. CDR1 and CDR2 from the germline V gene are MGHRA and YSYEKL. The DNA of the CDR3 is TGCGCCAGCAGCGCCCTCGCCGGACAGGATTACGAGCAGTACTTC. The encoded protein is CASSALAGQDYEQYF.

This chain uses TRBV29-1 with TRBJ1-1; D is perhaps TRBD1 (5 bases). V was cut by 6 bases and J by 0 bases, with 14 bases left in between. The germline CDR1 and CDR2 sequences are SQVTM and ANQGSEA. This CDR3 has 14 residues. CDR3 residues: CSVNSLGLNTEAFF. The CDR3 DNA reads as TGCAGCGTGAATTCTTTGGGACTGAACACTGAAGCTTTCTTT.

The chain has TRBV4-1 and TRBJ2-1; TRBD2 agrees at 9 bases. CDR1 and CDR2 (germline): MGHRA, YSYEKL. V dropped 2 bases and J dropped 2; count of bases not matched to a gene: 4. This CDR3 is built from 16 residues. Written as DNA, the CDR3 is TGCGCCAGCAGCCAACTAAGCGGGGGGCCCTACAATGAGCAGTTCTTC. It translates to CASSQLSGGPYNEQFF.

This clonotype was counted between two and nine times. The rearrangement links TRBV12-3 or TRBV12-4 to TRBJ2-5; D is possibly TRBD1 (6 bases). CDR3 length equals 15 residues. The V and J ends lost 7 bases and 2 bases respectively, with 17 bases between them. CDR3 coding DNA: TGTGCCAGCACCACTGAGGGACACGGACAAGAGACCCAGTACTTC. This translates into CASTTEGHGQETQYF.

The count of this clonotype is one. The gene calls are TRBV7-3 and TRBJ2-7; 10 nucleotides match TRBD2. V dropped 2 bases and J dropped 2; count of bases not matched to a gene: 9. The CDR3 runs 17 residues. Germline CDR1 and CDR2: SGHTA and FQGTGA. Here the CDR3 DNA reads TGTGCCAGCAGCTTACCAGCGGGAGGGCCCTTCCCCTACGAGCAGTACTTC. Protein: CASSLPAGGPFPYEQYF.

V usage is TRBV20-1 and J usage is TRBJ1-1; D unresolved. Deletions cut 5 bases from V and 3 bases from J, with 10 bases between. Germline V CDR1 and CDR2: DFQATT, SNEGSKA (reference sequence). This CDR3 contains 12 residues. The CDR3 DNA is TGCAGTGCTGGCATGGGCCACACTGAAGCTTTCTTT. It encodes CSAGMGHTEAFF.

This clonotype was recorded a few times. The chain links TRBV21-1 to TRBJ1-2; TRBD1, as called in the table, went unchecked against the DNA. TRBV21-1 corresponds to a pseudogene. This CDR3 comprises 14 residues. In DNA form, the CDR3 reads TGTGCCAGCAGCAATATGGAGGGGGCGAGTGGCTACACCTTC. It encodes CASSNMEGASGYTF.

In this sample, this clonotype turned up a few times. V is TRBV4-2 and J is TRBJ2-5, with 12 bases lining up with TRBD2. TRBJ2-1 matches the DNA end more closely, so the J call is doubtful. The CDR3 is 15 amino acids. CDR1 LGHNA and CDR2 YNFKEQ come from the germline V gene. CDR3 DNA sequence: TGTGCCAGCAGCCAAGAACTAGCGGGAGGCAGAGAGCAGTTCTTC. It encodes CASSQELAGGREQFF.

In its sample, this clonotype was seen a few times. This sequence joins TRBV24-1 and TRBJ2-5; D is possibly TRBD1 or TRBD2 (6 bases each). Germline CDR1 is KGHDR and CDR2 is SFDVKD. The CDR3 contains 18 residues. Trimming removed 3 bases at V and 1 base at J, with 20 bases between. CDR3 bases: TGTGCCACCAGTGATCCCCGGTGGAACTCGGGGGCCCAAGAGACCCAGTACTTC. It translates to CATSDPRWNSGAQETQYF.

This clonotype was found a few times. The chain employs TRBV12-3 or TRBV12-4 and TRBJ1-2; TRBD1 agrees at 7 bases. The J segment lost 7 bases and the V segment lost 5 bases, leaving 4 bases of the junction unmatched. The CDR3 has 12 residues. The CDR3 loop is CASSPRQGGYTF. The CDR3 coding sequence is TGTGCCAGCAGTCCCAGACAGGGTGGCTACACCTTC.

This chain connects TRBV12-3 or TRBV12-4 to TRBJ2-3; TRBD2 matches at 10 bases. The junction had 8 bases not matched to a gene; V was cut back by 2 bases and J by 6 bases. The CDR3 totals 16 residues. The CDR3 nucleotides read TGTGCCAGCAGTTTACAGAGCGGGGGGGCCGCTGATACGCAGTATTTT. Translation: CASSLQSGGAADTQYF.

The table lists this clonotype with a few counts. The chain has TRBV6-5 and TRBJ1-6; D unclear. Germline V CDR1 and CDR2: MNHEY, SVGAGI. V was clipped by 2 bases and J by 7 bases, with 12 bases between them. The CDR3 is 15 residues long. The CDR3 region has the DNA TGTGCCAGCAGTTACGCGGTGGAAGGCAATTCACCCCTCCACTTT. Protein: CASSYAVEGNSPLHF.

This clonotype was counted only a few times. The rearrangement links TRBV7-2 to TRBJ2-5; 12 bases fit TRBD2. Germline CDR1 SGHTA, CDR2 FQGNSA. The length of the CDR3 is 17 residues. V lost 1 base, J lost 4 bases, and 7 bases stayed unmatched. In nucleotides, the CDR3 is TGTGCCAGCAGCTTAGGACTAGCGGGAGAGATGGGAGAGACCCAGTACTTC. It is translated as CASSLGLAGEMGETQYF.

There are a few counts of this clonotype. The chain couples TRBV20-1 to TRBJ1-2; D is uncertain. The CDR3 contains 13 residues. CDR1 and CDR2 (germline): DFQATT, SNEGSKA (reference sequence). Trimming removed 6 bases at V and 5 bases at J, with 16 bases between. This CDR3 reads CSASDARIYGYTF. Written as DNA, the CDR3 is TGCAGTGCCTCGGACGCGAGGATTTATGGCTACACCTTC.

This CDR3 reads CASSGTGWAEKLFF. The CDR3 DNA reads TGCGCCAGCAGCGGAACAGGGTGGGCTGAAAAACTGTTTTTT. This rearrangement joins TRBV5-1 to TRBJ1-4, with D maybe TRBD1 (6 bases). CDR1 SGHRS and CDR2 YFSETQ come from the germline V gene. The germline V and J ends were trimmed by 4 bases and 7 bases, with 14 bases remaining between them. The CDR3 is 14 residues long. Looking up the rest from reference TRBV5-1 and TRBJ1-4 gives the full variable domain: KAGVTQTPRYLIKTRGQQVTLSCSPISGHRSVSWYQQTPGQGLQFLFEYFSETQRNKGNFPGRFSGRQFSNSRSEMNVSTLELGDSALYLCASSGTGWAEKLFFGSGTQLSVL.

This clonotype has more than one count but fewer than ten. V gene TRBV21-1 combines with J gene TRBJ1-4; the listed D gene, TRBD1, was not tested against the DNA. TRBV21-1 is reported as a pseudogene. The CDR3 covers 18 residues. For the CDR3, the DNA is TGTGCCAGCAGCCGGGGGTGCCATTTGCTTGCAACTAATGAAAAACTGTTTTTT. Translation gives CASSRGCHLLATNEKLFF.

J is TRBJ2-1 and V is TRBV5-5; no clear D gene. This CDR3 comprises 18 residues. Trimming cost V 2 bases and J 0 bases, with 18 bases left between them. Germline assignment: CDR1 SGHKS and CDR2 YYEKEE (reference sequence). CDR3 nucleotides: TGTGCCAGCAGCTTCGCAGTTAGCTCCCCGAGCTCCTACAATGAGCAGTTCTTC. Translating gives CASSFAVSSPSSYNEQFF.

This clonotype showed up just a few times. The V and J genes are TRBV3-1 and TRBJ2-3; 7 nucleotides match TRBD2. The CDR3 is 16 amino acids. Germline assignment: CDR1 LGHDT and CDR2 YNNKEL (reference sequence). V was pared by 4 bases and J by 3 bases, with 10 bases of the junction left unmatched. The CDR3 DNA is TGTGCCAGCAGCCGAGTTACGGCGGGAGAGACAGATACGCAGTATTTT. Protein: CASSRVTAGETDTQYF.

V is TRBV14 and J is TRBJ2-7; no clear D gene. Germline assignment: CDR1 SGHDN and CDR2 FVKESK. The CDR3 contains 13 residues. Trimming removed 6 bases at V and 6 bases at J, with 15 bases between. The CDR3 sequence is CASSPVRVSEQYF. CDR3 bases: TGTGCCAGCAGTCCCGTGCGAGTATCCGAGCAGTACTTC.

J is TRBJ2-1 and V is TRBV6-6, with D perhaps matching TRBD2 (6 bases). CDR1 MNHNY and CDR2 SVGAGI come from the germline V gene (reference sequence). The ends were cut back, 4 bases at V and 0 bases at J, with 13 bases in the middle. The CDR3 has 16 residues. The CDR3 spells CASSLFGGTSYNEQFF. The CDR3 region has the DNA TGTGCCAGCAGTTTATTCGGGGGAACCTCCTACAATGAGCAGTTCTTC.

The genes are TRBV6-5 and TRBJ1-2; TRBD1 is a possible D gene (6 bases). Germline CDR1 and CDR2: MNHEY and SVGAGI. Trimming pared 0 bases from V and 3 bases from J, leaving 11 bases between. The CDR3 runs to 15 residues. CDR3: CASSYSVEGDYGYTF. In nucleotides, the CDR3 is TGTGCCAGCAGTTACTCGGTGGAGGGGGACTATGGCTACACCTTC.

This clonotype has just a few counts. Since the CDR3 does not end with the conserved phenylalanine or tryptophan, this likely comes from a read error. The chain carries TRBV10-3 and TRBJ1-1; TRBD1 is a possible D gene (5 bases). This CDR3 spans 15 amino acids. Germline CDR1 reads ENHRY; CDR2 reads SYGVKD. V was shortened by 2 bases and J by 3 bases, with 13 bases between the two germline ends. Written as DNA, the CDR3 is TGTGCCATCAGTGAGCCCATGGGACTGTACACTGAAGCTTTCCTT. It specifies CAISEPMGLYTEAFL.

CDR3 in DNA: TGTGCCAGCAGCTTAGGTACTAGAGAAGGCCAAGAGACCCAGTACTTC. This encodes CASSLGTREGQETQYF. The J gene is TRBJ2-5, the V gene TRBV13, with D maybe TRBD2 (5 bases). The ends were cut back, 0 bases at V and 1 base at J, with 12 bases in the middle. The V gene's germline CDR1 is PRHDT and CDR2 FYEKMQ (reference sequence). The CDR3 is 16 residues long.

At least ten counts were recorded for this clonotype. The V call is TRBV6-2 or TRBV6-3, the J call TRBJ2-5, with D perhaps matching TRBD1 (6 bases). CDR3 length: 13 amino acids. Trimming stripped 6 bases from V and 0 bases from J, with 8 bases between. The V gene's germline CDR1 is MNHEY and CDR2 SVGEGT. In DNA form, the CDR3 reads TGTGCCAGCAGCCAGGGGTACCAAGAGACCCAGTACTTC. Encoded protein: CASSQGYQETQYF.

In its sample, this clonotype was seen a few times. The CDR3 DNA reads as TGTGCCAGCAGCCCACAGGGGGCATTCAACTATGGCTACACCTTC. Amino acid sequence: CASSPQGAFNYGYTF. V usage is TRBV14 and J usage is TRBJ1-2; 9 positions match TRBD1. V lost 4 bases, J lost 2 bases, and 5 bases stayed unmatched. Germline V CDR1 and CDR2: SGHDN, FVKESK. This CDR3 spans 15 amino acids.

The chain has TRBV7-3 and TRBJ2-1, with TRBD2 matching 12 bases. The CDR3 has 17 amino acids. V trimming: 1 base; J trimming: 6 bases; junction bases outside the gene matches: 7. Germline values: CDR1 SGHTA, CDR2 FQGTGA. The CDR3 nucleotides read TGTGCCAGCAGCTTAAAAGTGCTAGCGGGAGGGACCAATGAGCAGTTCTTC. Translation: CASSLKVLAGGTNEQFF.

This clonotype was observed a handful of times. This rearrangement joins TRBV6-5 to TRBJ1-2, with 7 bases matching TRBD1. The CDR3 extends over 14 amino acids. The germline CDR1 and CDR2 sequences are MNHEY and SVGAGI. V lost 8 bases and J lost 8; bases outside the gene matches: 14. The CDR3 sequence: CASGSSQGNQGYTF. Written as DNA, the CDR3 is TGTGCCAGCGGTTCCTCACAGGGGAATCAGGGCTACACCTTC.

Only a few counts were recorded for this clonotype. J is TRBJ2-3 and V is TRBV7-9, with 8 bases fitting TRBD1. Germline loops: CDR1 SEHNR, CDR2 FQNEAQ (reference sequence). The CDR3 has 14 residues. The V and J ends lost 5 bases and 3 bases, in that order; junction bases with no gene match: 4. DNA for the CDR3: TGTGCCAGCAGCCGCAGGGACAGGACAGATACGCAGTATTTT. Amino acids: CASSRRDRTDTQYF. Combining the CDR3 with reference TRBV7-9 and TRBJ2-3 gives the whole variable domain DTGVSQNPRHKITKRGQNVTFRCDPISEHNRLYWYRQTLGQGPEFLTYFQNEAQLEKSRLLSDRFSAERPKGSFSTLEIQRTEQGDSAMYLCASSRRDRTDTQYFGPGTRLTVL.